This T cell receptor beta chain was documented in a study of vaccination and CD4 T cells after COVID-19. Study-wide background: The authors used overlapping spike peptides from SARS-CoV-2, HCoV-NL63, HCoV-OC43 and HCoV-229E to stimulate cells.

Comments on this clonotype: Its antigen is unidentified.

Oncomine TCR Beta short-read sequencing was applied to DNA from cultured CD4+ T cells. Researchers extracted genomic DNA from CD4+ T cells that had been cultured. TCRdb re-derived calls from the PCR reads in MiXCR, one entry per CDR3 protein. This sample yields 10,000 or so distinct CDR3 sequences, of which more than 30% are seen a single time; about 14% belongs to the top ten. Treatment meaning: approximately nine-day PBMC culture with coronavirus spike peptide pools or control peptides (ViraFEST assay). Ahead of the COVID-19 pandemic (2011-2018), the CD4+ T cells of the unexposed donor were collected. Peptide pool stimulation in ViraFEST expanded antigen-specific T cells, whose TCRs were then sequenced. From unexposed donors, CD4+ T cells were probed, cells permitting, with SARS-CoV-2 S/N and four cold-coronavirus spikes. CDR1 is DFQATT, CDR2 SNEGSKA, per germline (reference sequence). V lost 1 base, J lost 6 bases, and 12 bases lay in between. The CDR3 sequence is 13 residues long.

Input material: CD4+ T cells from blood, cultured in vitro. This clonotype was obtained from a human donor in good health. The gene calls are TRBV20-1 and TRBJ1-2; D perhaps matches TRBD1 (5 bases). This CDR3 reads CSARGGAGDGYTF. The CDR3 nucleotides are TGCAGTGCTAGAGGAGGGGCCGGGGATGGCTACACCTTC.